This entry concerns a single T cell receptor beta chain. CDR3 length: 13 amino acids. Trimming cost V 11 bases and J 5 bases; bases outside gene matches: 11. The germline gives CDR1 SGHTA, CDR2 FQGNSA. The sample belongs to a study of Graves' ophthalmopathy and Graves' hyperthyroidism. Diagnosis was based on clinical symptoms, serum thyroxine, TRAb, thyroid ultrasound and orbital computed tomography. The PBMC fraction was derived from 10 ml of fresh peripheral blood. Amplified TCR beta CDR3 regions were obtained using RNA transcripts as template. HTBI primers were used in a first-round RT-PCR, which preceded a second-round multiplex PCR. One entry per CDR3 protein, called by TCRdb with MiXCR from the multiplex PCR reads. In the table there are approximately 700,000 distinct CDR3 sequences, just over 40% of which are singletons.

This clonotype originated in an adult man with Graves' ophthalmopathy. The gene calls are TRBV7-2 and TRBJ1-1, with 7 bases that match TRBD1. Material: peripheral blood. The CDR3 is CAWSQQGPTEAFF. The DNA for the CDR3 is TGTGCCTGGAGCCAACAGGGGCCTACTGAAGCTTTCTTT. The full variable domain, its missing parts supplied by reference TRBV7-2 and TRBJ1-1, is GAGVSQSPSNKVTEKGKDVELRCDPISGHTALYWYRQSLGQGLEFLIYFQGNSAPDKSGLPSDRFSAERTGGSVSTLTIQRTQQEDSAVYLCAWSQQGPTEAFFGQGTRLTVV.